The rows below give T cell receptor beta chains drawn from one sample of a study of T-cell reconstitution after alpha-beta-depleted transplantation in children. TCRdb processed the PCR reads anew with MiXCR; each CDR3 protein has one entry. The table has a few hundred thousand distinct CDR3 sequences, roughly 44% seen once. Source: PBMCs, taken before TCRalphabeta/CD19-depleted stem cell transplant. The receptors come from a girl aged 2-10 years with aplastic anemia, due to receive a stem cell transplant. The CDR3 runs from the conserved cysteine through the conserved F or W. The order of the fields is J gene, clone size, V gene, CDR3 protein. Rows may omit the clone size; those that give it use once, few, many or a size class.

J gene: TRBJ2-7; clone size: many; V gene: TRBV6-1; CDR3 protein: CASSRQGVRSYEQYF
J gene: TRBJ2-7; clone size: NA; V gene: TRBV20-1; CDR3 protein: CSATRQGMGEQYF
J gene: TRBJ1-1; clone size: NA; V gene: TRBV20-1; CDR3 protein: CSARDPGQGYWMNTEAFF
J gene: TRBJ2-1; clone size: NA; V gene: TRBV12-3/TRBV12-4; CDR3 protein: CASSVDRAGNEQFF
J gene: TRBJ2-7; clone size: NA; V gene: TRBV11-2; CDR3 protein: CASSLETGLYEQYF
J gene: TRBJ2-3; clone size: NA; V gene: TRBV4-1; CDR3 protein: CASSQDPRSTDTQYF
J gene: TRBJ2-7; clone size: NA; V gene: TRBV30; CDR3 protein: CAWSGPGYEQYF
J gene: TRBJ2-3; clone size: NA; V gene: TRBV6-5; CDR3 protein: CASSYGSLRGEDTQYF
J gene: TRBJ1-1; clone size: many; V gene: TRBV7-2; CDR3 protein: CASSLSVGLAFF
J gene: TRBJ2-3; clone size: once; V gene: TRBV2; CDR3 protein: CASSDPGLASSTDTQYF
J gene: TRBJ2-5; clone size: many; V gene: TRBV10-3; CDR3 protein: CAISGGRETQYF
J gene: TRBJ2-2; clone size: many; V gene: TRBV12-3/TRBV12-4; CDR3 protein: CASSLGLGELFF
J gene: TRBJ2-7; clone size: NA; V gene: TRBV7-2; CDR3 protein: CASSTTKSPYEQYF
J gene: TRBJ2-1; clone size: NA; V gene: TRBV5-1; CDR3 protein: CASAGKQFF
J gene: TRBJ1-3; clone size: NA; V gene: TRBV5-1; CDR3 protein: CASSFNSGNTIYF
J gene: TRBJ2-1; clone size: NA; V gene: TRBV24-1; CDR3 protein: CATSDLANYNEQFF
J gene: TRBJ2-5; clone size: NA; V gene: TRBV7-2; CDR3 protein: CASSPNRGVETQNF
J gene: TRBJ2-5; clone size: many; V gene: TRBV12-3/TRBV12-4; CDR3 protein: CASSSTGGQETQYF
J gene: TRBJ2-1; clone size: many; V gene: TRBV5-6; CDR3 protein: CASSGFYNEQFF
J gene: TRBJ1-2; clone size: few; V gene: TRBV12-3/TRBV12-4; CDR3 protein: CASSLGRGVYGYTF
J gene: TRBJ2-7; clone size: NA; V gene: TRBV30; CDR3 protein: CAWSVARAYEQYF
J gene: TRBJ2-2; clone size: many; V gene: TRBV11-2; CDR3 protein: CASSRRWQANTGELFF
J gene: TRBJ2-1; clone size: NA; V gene: TRBV2; CDR3 protein: CASSERVSYNEQFF
J gene: TRBJ1-3; clone size: NA; V gene: TRBV5-1; CDR3 protein: CASSRDTGNTIYF
J gene: TRBJ1-2; clone size: NA; V gene: TRBV7-3; CDR3 protein: CASSLLPRTTGGVSNHGYTF
J gene: TRBJ2-3; clone size: NA; V gene: TRBV29-1; CDR3 protein: CSGPWGDTQYF
J gene: TRBJ1-5; clone size: NA; V gene: TRBV18; CDR3 protein: CASSDSGTQPQHF
J gene: TRBJ2-1; clone size: NA; V gene: TRBV14; CDR3 protein: CASSQGPPVAGSYNEQFF
J gene: TRBJ1-6; clone size: many; V gene: TRBV18; CDR3 protein: CASSPQYNSPLHF
J gene: TRBJ2-3; clone size: NA; V gene: TRBV20-1; CDR3 protein: CSASPGQAQYF
J gene: TRBJ2-3; clone size: NA; V gene: TRBV20-1; CDR3 protein: CSASRSTGLALSDTQYF
J gene: TRBJ2-3; clone size: few; V gene: TRBV5-6; CDR3 protein: CASSVIRYTTDTQYF
J gene: TRBJ1-4; clone size: many; V gene: TRBV7-2; CDR3 protein: CASSPGGTGNEKLFF
J gene: TRBJ2-5; clone size: NA; V gene: TRBV7-6; CDR3 protein: CASSFLEAETQYF
J gene: TRBJ2-1; clone size: many; V gene: TRBV5-1; CDR3 protein: CASSLVGDYYNEQFF
J gene: TRBJ2-6; clone size: NA; V gene: TRBV29-1; CDR3 protein: CSAGPSGGANVLTF
J gene: TRBJ2-7; clone size: NA; V gene: TRBV20-1; CDR3 protein: CSARVRGRATYEQYF
J gene: TRBJ2-2; clone size: NA; V gene: TRBV12-3/TRBV12-4; CDR3 protein: CASVQTPNTGELFF
J gene: TRBJ1-5; clone size: NA; V gene: TRBV10-3; CDR3 protein: CAISDSGGNQPQHF
J gene: TRBJ2-7; clone size: few; V gene: TRBV13; CDR3 protein: CASSFKAGPSYEQYF
J gene: TRBJ2-5; clone size: NA; V gene: TRBV5-6; CDR3 protein: CASGETGDEETQYF
J gene: TRBJ2-7; clone size: NA; V gene: TRBV20-1; CDR3 protein: CSAAPSGRSHEQYF
J gene: TRBJ2-5; clone size: NA; V gene: TRBV7-3; CDR3 protein: CASSFRAQETQYF
J gene: TRBJ1-4; clone size: few; V gene: TRBV6-1; CDR3 protein: CASSRRGRNEKLFF
J gene: TRBJ1-2; clone size: NA; V gene: TRBV29-1; CDR3 protein: CSVPTLGRPPVHGYTF
J gene: TRBJ2-5; clone size: few; V gene: TRBV12-3/TRBV12-4; CDR3 protein: CASSAGTGQETQYF